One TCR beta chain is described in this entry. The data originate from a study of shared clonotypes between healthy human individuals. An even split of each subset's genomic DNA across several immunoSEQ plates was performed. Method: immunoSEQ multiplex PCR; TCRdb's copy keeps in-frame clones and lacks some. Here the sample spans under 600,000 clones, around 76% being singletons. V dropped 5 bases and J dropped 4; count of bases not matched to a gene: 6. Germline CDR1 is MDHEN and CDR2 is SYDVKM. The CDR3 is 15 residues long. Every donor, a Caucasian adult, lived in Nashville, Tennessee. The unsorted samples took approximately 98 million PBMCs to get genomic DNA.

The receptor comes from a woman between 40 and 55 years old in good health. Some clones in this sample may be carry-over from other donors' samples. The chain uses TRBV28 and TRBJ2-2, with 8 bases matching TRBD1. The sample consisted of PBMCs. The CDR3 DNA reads TGTGCCAGCAGTCGCCGGACAGGGATCACCGGGGAGCTGTTTTTT. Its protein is CASSRRTGITGELFF. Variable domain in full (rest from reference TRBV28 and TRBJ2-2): DVKVTQSSRYLVKRTGEKVFLECVQDMDHENMFWYRQDPGLGLRLIYFSYDVKMKEKGDIPEGYSVSREKKERFSLILESASTNQTSMYLCASSRRTGITGELFFGEGSRLTVL.